This paragraph covers one TCR beta chain sequence. The CDR3 is 16 residues long. Germline CDR1 is SGDLS and CDR2 is YYNGEE. V trimming: 0 bases; J trimming: 2 bases; junction bases outside the gene matches: 6. The repertoire was sequenced with immunoSEQ multiplex PCR; TCRdb's copy has only in-frame clones and lacks some. The sample includes tens of thousands of clones, around 96% of them seen just once. The data stem from a study of T cell changes during pregnancy in multiple sclerosis. The V and J genes are TRBV9 and TRBJ2-3; 7 nucleotides match TRBD2. This clonotype was obtained from a female donor with multiple sclerosis, enrolled in a pregnancy study. The starting material was CD8+ T cells from peripheral blood mononuclear cells, obtained after pregnancy. CDR3: CASSVVGLEFTDTQYF. DNA for the CDR3: TGTGCCAGCAGCGTAGTAGGACTAGAGTTCACAGATACGCAGTATTTT.